Listed below are T cell receptor beta chains from one sample, sequenced in a study of CD4+ T cells in melanoma. Profiling relied on immunoSEQ multiplex PCR, and the TCRdb table lists in-frame clones only, not all of them. The repertoire holds fewer than 150,000 clones, with over 90% as singletons. These receptors were obtained from a human donor with melanoma. CDR3s include the opening cysteine and the closing phenylalanine or tryptophan. A D gene is named only where the DNA matches it firmly. Clone sizes are given selectively: once, few, many, or a class where the clone is expanded.

>18|TRBD1|TRBV7-8|TRBJ2-5|NA
CASSLGHGSTGGQETQYF
TGTGCCAGCAGCTTAGGACACGGGTCGACAGGGGGCCAGGAGACCCAGTACTTC
>16|TRBD2|TRBV5-1|TRBJ2-7|NA
CASSLAGTSGAYEQYF
TGCGCCAGCAGCTTGGCCGGGACTAGCGGGGCCTACGAGCAGTACTTC
>14|NA|TRBV7-2|TRBJ1-2|once
CASSRGISVYGYTF
TGTGCCAGCAGCCGCGGAATCTCTGTCTATGGCTACACCTTC
>13|NA|TRBV19|TRBJ1-2|NA
CASSDDGTYGYTF
TGTGCCAGTAGTGACGACGGGACCTATGGCTACACCTTC
>15|TRBD1|TRBV30|TRBJ1-1|once
CAWRTGGLMNTEAFF
TGTGCCTGGAGAACAGGGGGCCTGATGAACACTGAAGCTTTCTTT
>14|NA|TRBV7-6|TRBJ1-3|once
CASSVTSTGQTIYF
TGTGCCAGCAGCGTAACATCGACAGGACAGACCATATATTTT
>13|NA|TRBV11-3|TRBJ2-2|NA
CASSLERTGELFF
TGTGCCAGCAGCTTAGAGCGAACCGGGGAGCTGTTTTTT
>15|TRBD1|TRBV5-1|TRBJ2-5|NA
CASSLAYGTGGTQYF
TGCGCCAGCAGCTTGGCGTATGGGACAGGGGGGACCCAGTACTTC
>14|TRBD2|TRBV7-2|TRBJ2-5|NA
CASTPERGVETQYF
TGTGCCAGCACTCCGGAGCGGGGGGTGGAGACCCAGTACTTC
>16|TRBD1|TRBV5-1|TRBJ2-3|NA
CASSLNVQGAEDTQYF
TGCGCCAGCAGCTTGAATGTACAGGGGGCTGAAGATACGCAGTATTTT
>15|TRBD1|TRBV5-1|TRBJ2-7|NA
CASSFLQGAPGEQYF
TGCGCCAGCAGCTTTCTCCAGGGGGCGCCGGGCGAGCAGTACTTC
>13|NA|TRBV30|TRBJ1-5|NA
CAWSRDSNQPQHF
TGTGCCTGGAGTAGGGATAGCAATCAGCCCCAGCATTTT
>16|TRBD2|TRBV5-1|TRBJ2-7|NA
CASSLNWAGGSYEQYF
TGCGCCAGCAGCTTGAATTGGGCGGGGGGATCCTACGAGCAGTACTTC
>15|TRBD1|TRBV6-5|TRBJ1-1|NA
CASRRAGTANTEAFF
TGTGCCAGCAGGAGGGCCGGGACAGCGAACACTGAAGCTTTCTTT
>13|TRBD1|TRBV5-4|TRBJ1-6|NA
CASSLPGGVVLHF
TGTGCCAGCAGCTTGCCAGGGGGCGTGGTCCTCCACTTT
>14|TRBD2|TRBV11-3|TRBJ2-1|NA
CASRSSGGGNEQFF
TGTGCCAGCCGTTCTAGCGGGGGAGGGAATGAGCAGTTCTTC
>15|NA|TRBV5-4|TRBJ1-3|NA
CASSLGGSSGNTIYF
TGTGCCAGCAGCTTGGGGGGGTCCTCTGGAAACACCATATATTTT
>13|NA|TRBV18|TRBJ1-1|NA
CASSPQGLEGAFF
TGTGCCAGCTCACCCCAGGGGCTGGAAGGAGCTTTCTTT
>16|NA|TRBV5-6|TRBJ1-1|NA
CASSLLGLGTNTEAFF
TGTGCCAGCAGCTTGCTAGGCTTGGGTACGAACACTGAAGCTTTCTTT
>14|NA|TRBV2|TRBJ2-1|NA
CASSGSQSYNEQFF
TGTGCTTCGTCCGGAAGCCAGAGCTACAATGAGCAGTTCTTC
>16|TRBD1|TRBV7-8|TRBJ1-2|NA
CASSPRGQALNYGYTF
TGTGCCAGCAGCCCGAGGGGACAGGCCCTTAACTATGGCTACACCTTC
>16|NA|TRBV7-9|TRBJ2-5|NA
CASSLVGQGTGVTQYF
TGTGCCAGCAGCTTAGTTGGGCAGGGGACGGGGGTGACCCAGTACTTC
>15|NA|TRBV19|TRBJ2-3|NA
CASSIAGPAPDTQYF
TGTGCCAGTAGTATCGCGGGCCCGGCCCCAGATACGCAGTATTTT
>13|NA|TRBV4-2|TRBJ1-5|NA
CASSQDPGAPQHF
TGTGCCAGCAGCCAAGATCCGGGAGCGCCCCAGCATTTT
>16|NA|TRBV4-2|TRBJ2-2|NA
CASSQNPVGPTGELFF
TGTGCCAGCAGCCAAAATCCCGTAGGGCCCACCGGGGAGCTGTTTTTT
>14|NA|TRBV10-1|TRBJ2-3|NA
CASSAWTLGGTQYF
TGCGCCAGCAGTGCCTGGACCTTAGGGGGAACGCAGTATTTT
>13|NA|TRBV7-2|TRBJ2-1|NA
CASSLGKGYEQFF
TGTGCCAGCAGCTTAGGAAAGGGTTATGAGCAGTTCTTC
>17|NA|TRBV28|TRBJ2-5|NA
CASSFSIGVGAQETQYF
TGTGCCAGCAGTTTTTCAATTGGGGTCGGGGCCCAAGAGACCCAGTACTTC
>13|TRBD1|TRBV6-5|TRBJ1-2|NA
CASSYGTGGSYTF
TGTGCCAGCAGTTACGGGACAGGGGGCAGCTACACCTTC